A selection of T cell receptor beta chains follows, all from one sample in a study of spatial heterogeneity in lung cancer. One entry per CDR3 protein results from TCRdb running MiXCR on the 5' RACE reads. The sample records around 100,000 distinct CDR3 sequences, around 4.8% being singletons. Sequenced here: lung tumor tissue, sampled at surgery. All receptors derive from a male donor with early-stage non-small cell lung cancer. The CDR3 runs from the conserved cysteine through the conserved F or W. The D gene is left open where the match is weak. The size entry gives once, few, many or a size class.

-,few,TRBV20-1,TRBJ1-3,CSARVSSSGNTIYF,TGCAGTGCTAGAGTCTCCAGTTCAGGAAACACCATATATTTT
TRBD1,many,TRBV4-1,TRBJ1-6,CASSQRRDRSQRVFPLHF,TGCGCCAGCAGCCAGAGGAGGGACAGGTCACAGCGGGTTTTTCCCCTCCACTTT
TRBD1,many,TRBV12-3/TRBV12-4,TRBJ1-6,CASRWTGKGENSPLHF,TGTGCCAGCAGATGGACAGGAAAGGGGGAAAATTCACCCCTCCACTTT
TRBD1,many,TRBV5-4,TRBJ2-5,CASSWDRAQGETQYF,TGTGCCAGCAGCTGGGACAGGGCACAAGGAGAGACCCAGTACTTC
TRBD1,many,TRBV4-1,TRBJ1-6,CASSLGTDDSPLHF,TGCGCCAGCAGCCTAGGGACAGATGATTCACCCCTCCACTTT
TRBD1,many,TRBV18,TRBJ1-1,CASSPSRDREAEAFF,TGTGCCAGCTCCCCCAGCCGGGACAGGGAGGCTGAAGCTTTCTTT
-,few,TRBV20-1,TRBJ1-4,CSASGGGDEKLFF,TGCAGTGCTAGCGGGGGGGGAGATGAAAAACTGTTTTTT
TRBD1,many,TRBV5-4,TRBJ2-7,CASSLGPGGPYEQYF,TGTGCCAGCAGCTTGGGGCCAGGGGGCCCCTACGAGCAGTACTTC
-,few,TRBV3-1,TRBJ2-5,CASSQDPGFETQYF,TGTGCCAGCAGCCAAGATCCGGGTTTCGAGACCCAGTACTTC
-,many,TRBV2,TRBJ2-7,CASSLDAEVAYEQYF,TGTGCCAGCAGTCTAGATGCGGAAGTTGCCTACGAGCAGTACTTC
TRBD2,few,TRBV2,TRBJ2-7,CATKPVGAGGEHEQYF,TGTGCCACCAAACCCGTAGGAGCGGGAGGGGAACACGAGCAGTACTTC
-,few,TRBV11-2,TRBJ2-3,CASSLPGDTQYF,TGTGCCAGCAGCTTACCAGGAGATACGCAGTATTTT
TRBD1,many,TRBV27,TRBJ1-2,CASSPQGARRYTF,TGTGCCAGCAGTCCACAGGGGGCTAGGCGCTACACCTTC